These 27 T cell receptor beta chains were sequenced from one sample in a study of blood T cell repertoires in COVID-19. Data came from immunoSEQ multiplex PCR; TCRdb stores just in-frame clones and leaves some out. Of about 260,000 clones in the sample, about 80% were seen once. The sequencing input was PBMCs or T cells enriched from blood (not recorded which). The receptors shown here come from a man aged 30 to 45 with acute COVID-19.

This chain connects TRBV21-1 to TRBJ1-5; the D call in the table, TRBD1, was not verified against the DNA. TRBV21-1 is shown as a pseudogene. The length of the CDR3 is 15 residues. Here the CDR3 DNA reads TGTGCCAGCAGCAACCCGACAGGAAGCAATCAGCCCCAGCATTTT. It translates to CASSNPTGSNQPQHF.

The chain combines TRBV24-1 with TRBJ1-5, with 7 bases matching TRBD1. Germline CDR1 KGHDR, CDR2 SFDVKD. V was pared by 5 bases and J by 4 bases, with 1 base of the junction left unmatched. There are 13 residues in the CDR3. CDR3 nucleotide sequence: TGTGCCACCAGTGCGGGACAGAATCAGCCCCAGCATTTT. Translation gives CATSAGQNQPQHF.

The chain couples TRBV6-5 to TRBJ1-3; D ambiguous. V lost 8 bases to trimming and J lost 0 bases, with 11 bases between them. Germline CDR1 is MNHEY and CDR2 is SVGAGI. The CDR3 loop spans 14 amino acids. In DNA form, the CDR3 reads TGTGCCAGCGGGCCGACCAGCTCTGGAAACACCATATATTTT. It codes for CASGPTSSGNTIYF.

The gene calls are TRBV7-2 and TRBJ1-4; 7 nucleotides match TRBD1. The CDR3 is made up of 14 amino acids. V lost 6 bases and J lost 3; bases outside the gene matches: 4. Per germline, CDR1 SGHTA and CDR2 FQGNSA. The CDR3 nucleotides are TGTGCCAGCAGGCGCGACAGGGCTAATGAAAAACTGTTTTTT. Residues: CASRRDRANEKLFF. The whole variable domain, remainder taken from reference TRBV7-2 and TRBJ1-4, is GAGVSQSPSNKVTEKGKDVELRCDPISGHTALYWYRQSLGQGLEFLIYFQGNSAPDKSGLPSDRFSAERTGGSVSTLTIQRTQQEDSAVYLCASRRDRANEKLFFGSGTQLSVL.

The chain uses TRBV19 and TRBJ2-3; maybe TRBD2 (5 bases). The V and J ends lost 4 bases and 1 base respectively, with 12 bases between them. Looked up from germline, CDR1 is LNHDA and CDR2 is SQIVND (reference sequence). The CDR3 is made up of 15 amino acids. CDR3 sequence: CASSRGVRGTDTQYF. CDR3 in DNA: TGTGCCAGTAGTAGGGGAGTGAGGGGCACAGATACGCAGTATTTT.

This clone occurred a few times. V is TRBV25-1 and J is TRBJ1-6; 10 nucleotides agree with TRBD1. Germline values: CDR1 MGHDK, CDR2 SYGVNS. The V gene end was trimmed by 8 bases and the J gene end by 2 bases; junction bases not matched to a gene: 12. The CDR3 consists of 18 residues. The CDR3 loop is CASGGTGADGAYNSPLHF. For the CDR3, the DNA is TGTGCCAGCGGCGGGACAGGGGCTGATGGGGCCTATAATTCACCCCTCCACTTT.

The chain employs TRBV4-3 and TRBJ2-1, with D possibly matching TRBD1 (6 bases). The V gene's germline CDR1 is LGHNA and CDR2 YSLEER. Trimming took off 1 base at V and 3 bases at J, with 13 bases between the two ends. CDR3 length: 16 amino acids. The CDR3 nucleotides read TGCGCCAGCAGCCAAGGGGGCCTAGGGGGCTACAATGAGCAGTTCTTC. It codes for CASSQGGLGGYNEQFF.

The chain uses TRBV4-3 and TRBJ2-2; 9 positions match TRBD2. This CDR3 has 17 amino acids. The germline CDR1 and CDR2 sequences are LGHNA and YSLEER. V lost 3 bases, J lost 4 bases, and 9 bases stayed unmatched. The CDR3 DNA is TGCGCCAGCAGCCATGTAGCGGGAGCGGGTGGCACCGGGGAGCTGTTTTTT. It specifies CASSHVAGAGGTGELFF.

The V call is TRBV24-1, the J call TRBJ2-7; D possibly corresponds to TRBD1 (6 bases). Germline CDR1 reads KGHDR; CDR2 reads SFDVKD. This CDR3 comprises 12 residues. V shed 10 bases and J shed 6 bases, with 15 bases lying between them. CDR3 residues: CATMDRHGEQYV. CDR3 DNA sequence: TGTGCCACAATGGACAGACACGGCGAGCAGTACGTC.

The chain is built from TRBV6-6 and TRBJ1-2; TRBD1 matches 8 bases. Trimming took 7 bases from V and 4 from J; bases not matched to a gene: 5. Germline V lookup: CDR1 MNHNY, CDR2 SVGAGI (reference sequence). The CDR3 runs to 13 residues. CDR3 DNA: TGTGCCAGCACCGGACAGGGACTCTATGGCTACACCTTC. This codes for CASTGQGLYGYTF.

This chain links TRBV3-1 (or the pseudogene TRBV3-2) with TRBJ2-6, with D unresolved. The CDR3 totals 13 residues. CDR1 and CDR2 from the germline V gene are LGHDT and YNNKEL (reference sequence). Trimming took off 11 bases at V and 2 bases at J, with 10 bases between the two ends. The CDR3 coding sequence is TGTGCCGCTAATCAAGCTGGGGCCAACGTCCTGACTTTC. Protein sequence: CAANQAGANVLTF.

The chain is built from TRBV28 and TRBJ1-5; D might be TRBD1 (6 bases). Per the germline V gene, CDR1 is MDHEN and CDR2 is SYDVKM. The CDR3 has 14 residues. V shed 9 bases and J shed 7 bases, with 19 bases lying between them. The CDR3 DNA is TGTGCCAGTGACAGGATTCGAGGCTCCCAGCCCCAGCATTTT. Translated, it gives CASDRIRGSQPQHF.

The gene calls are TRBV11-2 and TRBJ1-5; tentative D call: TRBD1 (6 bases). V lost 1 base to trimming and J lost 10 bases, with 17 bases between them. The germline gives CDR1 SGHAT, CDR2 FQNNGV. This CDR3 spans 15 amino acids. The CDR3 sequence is CASSLGGRQAEPQHF. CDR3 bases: TGTGCCAGCAGCTTAGGCGGTAGACAGGCAGAACCCCAGCATTTT.

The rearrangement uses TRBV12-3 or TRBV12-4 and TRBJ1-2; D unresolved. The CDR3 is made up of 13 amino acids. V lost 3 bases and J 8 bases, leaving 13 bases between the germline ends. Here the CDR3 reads CASSFVSGGGYTF. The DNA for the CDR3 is TGTGCCAGCAGTTTTGTGTCAGGCGGGGGCTACACCTTC.

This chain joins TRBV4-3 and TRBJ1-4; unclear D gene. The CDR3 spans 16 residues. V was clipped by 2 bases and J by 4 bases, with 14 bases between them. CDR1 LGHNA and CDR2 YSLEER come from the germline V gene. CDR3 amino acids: CASSQHRRGGNEKLFF. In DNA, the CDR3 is TGCGCCAGCAGCCAACATCGGCGGGGTGGTAATGAAAAACTGTTTTTT.

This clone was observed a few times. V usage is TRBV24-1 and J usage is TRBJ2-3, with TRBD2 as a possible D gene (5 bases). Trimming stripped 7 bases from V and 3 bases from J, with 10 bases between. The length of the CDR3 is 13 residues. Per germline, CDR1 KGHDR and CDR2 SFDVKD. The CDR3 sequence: CATSFGKTDTQYF. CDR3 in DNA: TGTGCCACCAGCTTCGGGAAAACAGATACGCAGTATTTT.

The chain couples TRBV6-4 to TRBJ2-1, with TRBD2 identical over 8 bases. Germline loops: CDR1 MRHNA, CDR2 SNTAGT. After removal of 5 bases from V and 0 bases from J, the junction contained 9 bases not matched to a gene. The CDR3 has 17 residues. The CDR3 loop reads CASSPGTSGSSYNEQFF. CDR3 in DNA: TGTGCCAGCAGTCCGGGGACAAGCGGGAGCTCCTACAATGAGCAGTTCTTC.

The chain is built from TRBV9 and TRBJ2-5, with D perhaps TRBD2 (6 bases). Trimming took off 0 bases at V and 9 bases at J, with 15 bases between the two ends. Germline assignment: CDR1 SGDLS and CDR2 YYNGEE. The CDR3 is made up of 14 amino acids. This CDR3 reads CASSVVGSPGAQYF. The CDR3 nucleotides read TGTGCCAGCAGCGTAGTGGGCAGTCCGGGGGCCCAGTACTTC.

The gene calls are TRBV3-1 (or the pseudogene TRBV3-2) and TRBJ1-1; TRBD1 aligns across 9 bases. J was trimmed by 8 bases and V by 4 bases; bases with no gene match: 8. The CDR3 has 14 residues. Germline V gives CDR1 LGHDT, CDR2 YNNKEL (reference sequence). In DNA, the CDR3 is TGTGCCAGCAGCCCCGGGACAGGGTCTTCCGAAGCTTTCTTT. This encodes CASSPGTGSSEAFF.

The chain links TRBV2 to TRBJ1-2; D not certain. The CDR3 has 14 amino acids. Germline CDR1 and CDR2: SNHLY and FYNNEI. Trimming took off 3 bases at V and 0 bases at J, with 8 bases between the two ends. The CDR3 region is CASSENGANYGYTF. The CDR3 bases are TGTGCCAGCAGTGAGAACGGTGCTAACTATGGCTACACCTTC.

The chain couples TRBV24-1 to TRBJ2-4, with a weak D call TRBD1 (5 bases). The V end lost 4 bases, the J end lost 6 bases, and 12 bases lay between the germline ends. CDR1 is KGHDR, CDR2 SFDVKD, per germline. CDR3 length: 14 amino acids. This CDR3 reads CATSDPGRVNIQYF. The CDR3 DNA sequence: TGTGCCACCAGTGACCCCGGCAGGGTAAACATTCAGTACTTC.

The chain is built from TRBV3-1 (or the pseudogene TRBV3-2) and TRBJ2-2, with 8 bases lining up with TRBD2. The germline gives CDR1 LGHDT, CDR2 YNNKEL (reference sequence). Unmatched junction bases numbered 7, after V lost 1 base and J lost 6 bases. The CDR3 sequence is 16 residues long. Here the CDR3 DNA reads TGTGCCAGCAGCCAAGCGGGCGGGAGGCGGGCCGGGGAGCTGTTTTTT. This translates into CASSQAGGRRAGELFF.

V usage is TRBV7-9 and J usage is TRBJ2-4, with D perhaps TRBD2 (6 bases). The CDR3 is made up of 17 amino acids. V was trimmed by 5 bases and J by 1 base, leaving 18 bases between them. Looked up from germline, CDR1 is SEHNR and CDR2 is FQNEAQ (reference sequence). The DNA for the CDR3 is TGTGCCAGCAGCGTGCGGGATAGGGGATTGGCCAAAAACATTCAGTACTTC. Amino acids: CASSVRDRGLAKNIQYF.

CDR3 sequence: CATKSGTGELFF. CDR3 coding DNA: TGTGCCACCAAGTCAGGGACCGGGGAGCTGTTTTTT. The chain is built from TRBV24-1 and TRBJ2-2, with TRBD1 as a possible D gene (5 bases). In germline, CDR1 is KGHDR, CDR2 SFDVKD. The CDR3 is 12 residues long. V lost 8 bases and J lost 5, with 8 bases in between.

The CDR3 bases are TGTGCCAGCCTTGGGGGGGGCGGCGTGAACACTGAAGCTTTCTTT. Amino acids: CASLGGGGVNTEAFF. The V gene is TRBV19, the J gene TRBJ1-1, with D possibly being TRBD1 (6 bases). The CDR3 sequence is 15 residues long. Germline V gene lookup returns CDR1 LNHDA and CDR2 SQIVND (reference sequence). Trimming left V 9 bases short and J 0 bases short, with 17 bases between.

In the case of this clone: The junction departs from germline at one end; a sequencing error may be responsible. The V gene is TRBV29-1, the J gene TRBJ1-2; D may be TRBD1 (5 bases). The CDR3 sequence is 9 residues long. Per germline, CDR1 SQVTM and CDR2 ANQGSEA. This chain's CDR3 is CSGDYGYTF. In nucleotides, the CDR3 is TGCAGCGGGGACTACGGCTACACCTTC.

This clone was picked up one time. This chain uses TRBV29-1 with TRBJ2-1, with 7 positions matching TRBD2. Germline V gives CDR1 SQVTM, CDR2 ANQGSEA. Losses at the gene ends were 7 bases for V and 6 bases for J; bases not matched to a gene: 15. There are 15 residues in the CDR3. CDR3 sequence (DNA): TGCAGCGCTACCATGACTAGCATCCTCTCCAATGAGCAGTTCTTC. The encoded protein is CSATMTSILSNEQFF.